This TCR beta chain stems from a study of blood T cell repertoires in COVID-19. Study as a whole: Researchers got acute and convalescent COVID-19 samples from the United States, Italy and Spain. PBMCs, B-cell-depleted T cells, or T cells were the source of the cDNA or gDNA that made up the material.

Losses at the gene ends were 0 bases for V and 0 bases for J; bases not matched to a gene: 2. CDR3 length equals 15 residues. From germline, CDR1 is SGHDT and CDR2 YYEEEE. In the authors' methods: Amplification of reference gene primers provided the estimated nucleated cell counts. Only in-frame clones appear in the TCRdb table, and some are missing; sequencing was by immunoSEQ multiplex PCR. D and trimming come from the DNA, and the V and J calls and clone size come from that table. The table records 150,000 to 200,000 clones, roughly 77% of them present only once. The chain carries TRBV5-6 and TRBJ1-2, with TRBD1 identical over 7 bases. This receptor was identified in a man between 65 and 85 years old with active or convalescent COVID-19. Sample: peripheral blood. Here the CDR3 reads CASSLGQGANYGYTF. CDR3 coding DNA: TGTGCCAGCAGCTTGGGACAGGGAGCTAACTATGGCTACACCTTC.